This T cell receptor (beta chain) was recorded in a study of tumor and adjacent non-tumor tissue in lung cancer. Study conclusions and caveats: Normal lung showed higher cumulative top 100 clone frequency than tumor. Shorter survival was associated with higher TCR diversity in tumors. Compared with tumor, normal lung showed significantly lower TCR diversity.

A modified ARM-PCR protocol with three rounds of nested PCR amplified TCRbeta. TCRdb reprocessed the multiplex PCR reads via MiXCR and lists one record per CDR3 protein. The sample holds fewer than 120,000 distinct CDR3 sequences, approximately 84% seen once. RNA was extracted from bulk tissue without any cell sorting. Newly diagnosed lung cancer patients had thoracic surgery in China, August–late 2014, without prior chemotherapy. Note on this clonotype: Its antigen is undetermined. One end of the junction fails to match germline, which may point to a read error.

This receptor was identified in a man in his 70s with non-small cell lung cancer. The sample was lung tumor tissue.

CDR3 sequence reads: CASSAGRGVTDTQYF. DNA of the CDR3: TGTGCCTCATCAGCAGGGCGGGGCGTGACAGATACGCAGTATTTC. The chain recombines TRBV10-3 with TRBJ2-3, with D maybe TRBD2 (6 bases). Germline assignment: CDR1 ENHRY and CDR2 SYGVKD. The CDR3 runs 15 residues.